These 20 T cell receptor beta chains were all obtained from the same sample, sequenced in a study of shared clonotypes between healthy human individuals. Data came from immunoSEQ multiplex PCR; TCRdb stores just in-frame clones and leaves some out. The sample contains 2 million to 2.5 million clones, under 95% of which appear only once. The specimen was naive CD4+ T cells from PBMCs. Subset described: CD45RA+ positively selected. All receptors come from a man aged 18 to 30 in good health. Some clones in this sample may be carry-over from other donors' samples.

The chain has TRBV15 and TRBJ2-5; D remains ambiguous. This CDR3 has 16 amino acids. The germline V gene has CDR1 LNHNV and CDR2 YYDKDF (reference sequence). V was trimmed by 0 bases and J by 5 bases, leaving 16 bases between them. The DNA of the CDR3 is TGTGCCACCAGCAGAGAAAAGTCCCTTTGGTACGAGACCCAGTACTTC. It encodes CATSREKSLWYETQYF.

This chain uses TRBV11-2 with TRBJ2-7, with 7 bases matching TRBD1. Trimming took 5 bases from V and 3 from J; bases not matched to a gene: 7. CDR1 and CDR2 (germline): SGHAT, FQNNGV. The CDR3 runs 14 residues. The CDR3 coding sequence is TGTGCCAGCAGCGAGAGACGGACAGGCTACGAGCAGTACTTC. It yields the protein CASSERRTGYEQYF.

V gene TRBV5-6 combines with J gene TRBJ2-1; TRBD1 aligns across 7 bases. CDR3 length: 16 amino acids. J lost 0 bases, V lost 4 bases, and 7 bases had no gene match. Germline loops: CDR1 SGHDT, CDR2 YYEEEE. The CDR3 is CASSTRQGISYNEQFF. The CDR3 nucleotides are TGTGCCAGCAGCACCCGACAGGGAATCTCCTACAATGAGCAGTTCTTC.

V gene TRBV28 combines with J gene TRBJ1-2; 8 bases fit TRBD1. The germline V gene has CDR1 MDHEN and CDR2 SYDVKM. The CDR3 has 13 residues. The trim removed 6 bases at V and 8 bases at J, leaving 8 bases unmatched. The CDR3 is CASRTGTGHGYTF. In nucleotides, the CDR3 is TGTGCCAGCAGGACGGGGACAGGTCACGGCTACACCTTC.

This clone was counted once. The CDR3 DNA reads as TGTGCCAGCAGCCAGAGACTAGCGGGAGTAACAGATACGCAGTATTTT. This codes for CASSQRLAGVTDTQYF. The chain carries TRBV11-2 and TRBJ2-3, with 12 bases matching TRBD2. Germline V CDR1 and CDR2: SGHAT, FQNNGV. This CDR3 is built from 16 residues. With 5 bases clipped from V and 3 bases from J, the junction kept 6 bases outside the gene matches.

V usage is TRBV4-2 and J usage is TRBJ2-3; a possible D gene is TRBD1 (7 bases). The CDR3 is 17 amino acids. Germline values: CDR1 LGHNA, CDR2 YNFKEQ. V shed 3 bases and J shed 1 base, with 17 bases lying between them. CDR3 nucleotides: TGTGCCAGCAGCCAGGGCCAGGGGGGCCGGGGCACAGATACGCAGTATTTT. As protein: CASSQGQGGRGTDTQYF.

The rearrangement links TRBV7-9 to TRBJ2-7; maybe TRBD1 (5 bases). Germline V CDR1 and CDR2: SEHNR, FQNEAQ (reference sequence). The CDR3 has 16 amino acids. V lost 2 bases to trimming and J lost 3 bases, with 17 bases between them. CDR3 nucleotides: TGTGCCAGCAGCTTATTCGTAACAGGCAGCCGCTACGAGCAGTACTTC. It encodes CASSLFVTGSRYEQYF.

This sequence joins TRBV19 and TRBJ2-4; unclear D gene. CDR1 and CDR2 from the germline V gene are LNHDA and SQIVND (reference sequence). Trimming took off 1 base at V and 0 bases at J, with 13 bases between the two ends. The CDR3 length is 17 residues. CDR3 nucleotide sequence: TGTGCCAGTAGTATAGGGACGGTGGATCTAGCCAAAAACATTCAGTACTTC. Amino acid sequence: CASSIGTVDLAKNIQYF. Based on the CDR3 plus reference TRBV19 and TRBJ2-4, the full variable domain is DGGITQSPKYLFRKEGQNVTLSCEQNLNHDAMYWYRQDPGQGLRLIYYSQIVNDFQKGDIAEGYSVSREKKESFPLTVTSAQKNPTAFYLCASSIGTVDLAKNIQYFGAGTRLSVL.

This clone has just one count. CDR3 nucleotide sequence: TGTGCCAGCAGTGAAGAGGCCAGGCGGAATCAGCCCCAGCATTTT. Residues: CASSEEARRNQPQHF. V and J are TRBV6-1 and TRBJ1-5; D unclear. The germline CDR1 and CDR2 sequences are MNHNS and SASEGT. The CDR3 spans 15 residues. With 1 base removed from V and 4 bases from J, the gap between germline ends came to 11 bases.

The chain has TRBV28 and TRBJ1-2; no definite D call. Germline V gene data show CDR1 as MDHEN and CDR2 as SYDVKM. The CDR3 is 14 residues long. V lost 2 bases and J 4 bases, leaving 11 bases between the germline ends. CDR3 residues: CASSLVGRRYGYTF. CDR3 sequence (DNA): TGTGCCAGCAGTTTAGTTGGTCGACGCTATGGCTACACCTTC.

J is TRBJ2-5 and V is TRBV9; D perhaps matches TRBD1 (6 bases). CDR3 length equals 13 residues. Germline V gene sequence: CDR1 SGDLS, CDR2 YYNGEE. Trimming left V 3 bases short and J 1 base short, with 7 bases between. In DNA, the CDR3 is TGTGCCAGCAGCGAGGGGGTCCAAGAGACCCAGTACTTC. Amino acid sequence: CASSEGVQETQYF.

The chain combines TRBV29-1 with TRBJ2-1; D may be TRBD2 (6 bases). The CDR3 length is 16 residues. Germline V gives CDR1 SQVTM, CDR2 ANQGSEA. Trimming stripped 7 bases from V and 2 bases from J, with 21 bases between. The CDR3: CSGLPFSGRTYNEQFF. Here the CDR3 DNA reads TGCAGCGGTTTACCCTTCAGCGGGCGCACCTACAATGAGCAGTTCTTC.

The gene calls are TRBV7-2 and TRBJ1-2; D is undetermined. V lost 3 bases and J 1 base, leaving 9 bases between the germline ends. This CDR3 comprises 14 residues. Germline V lookup: CDR1 SGHTA, CDR2 FQGNSA. The CDR3 spells CASSFANNNYGYTF. DNA for the CDR3: TGTGCCAGCAGCTTCGCCAATAATAACTATGGCTACACCTTC.

V is TRBV25-1 and J is TRBJ1-3; D ambiguous. There are 13 residues in the CDR3. Germline CDR1 is MGHDK and CDR2 is SYGVNS. V was clipped by 5 bases and J by 1 base, with 6 bases between them. The CDR3 nucleotides read TGTGCCAGCAGTTTTGCTTCTGGAAACACCATATATTTT. It translates to CASSFASGNTIYF.

V is TRBV19 and J is TRBJ1-1; the match to TRBD1 covers 7 bases. The CDR3 is 13 residues long. Germline CDR1 reads LNHDA; CDR2 reads SQIVND (reference sequence). The V and J ends lost 4 bases and 4 bases, in that order; junction bases with no gene match: 3. The CDR3 DNA sequence: TGTGCCAGTAGTAGAGGGGGCGGCACTGAAGCTTTCTTT. It is translated as CASSRGGGTEAFF.

The V gene is TRBV7-2, the J gene TRBJ1-4; D might be TRBD1 (5 bases). V dropped 5 bases and J dropped 7 bases, with 26 bases sitting between them. Germline V gene sequence: CDR1 SGHTA, CDR2 FQGNSA. The CDR3 extends over 18 amino acids. CDR3 sequence (DNA): TGTGCCAGCAGCCTACCCCGCGGAGGGGTCTTAGGCGTTGAAAAACTGTTTTTT. It codes for CASSLPRGGVLGVEKLFF. The entire variable domain, with the rest obtained from reference TRBV7-2 and TRBJ1-4, is as follows: GAGVSQSPSNKVTEKGKDVELRCDPISGHTALYWYRQSLGQGLEFLIYFQGNSAPDKSGLPSDRFSAERTGGSVSTLTIQRTQQEDSAVYLCASSLPRGGVLGVEKLFFGSGTQLSVL.

The V call is TRBV6-1, the J call TRBJ2-3; 8 bases are shared with TRBD1. The CDR3 loop spans 15 amino acids. Germline CDR1 and CDR2: MNHNS and SASEGT. The trim removed 4 bases at V and 3 bases at J, leaving 6 bases unmatched. The CDR3 reads CASSVSTGATDTQYF. The CDR3 nucleotides are TGTGCCAGCAGTGTCTCGACAGGGGCAACAGATACGCAGTATTTT.

This chain connects TRBV7-6 to TRBJ2-7, with a tentative D call TRBD1 (6 bases). Germline lookup yields CDR1 SGHVS and CDR2 FNYEAQ. The V and J ends lost 5 bases and 0 bases respectively, with 14 bases between them. This CDR3 is built from 15 residues. CDR3 residues: CASSKTRDNSYEQYF. Written as DNA, the CDR3 is TGTGCCAGCAGCAAAACCCGGGACAACTCCTACGAGCAGTACTTC. The full variable domain, in which reference TRBV7-6 and TRBJ2-7 provide the parts outside the CDR3, is GAGVSQSPRYKVTKRGQDVALRCDPISGHVSLYWYRQALGQGPEFLTYFNYEAQQDKSGLPNDRFSAERPEGSISTLTIQRTEQRDSAMYRCASSKTRDNSYEQYFGPGTRLTVT.

The chain couples TRBV5-4 to TRBJ2-7; D assignment may be TRBD1 or TRBD2 (6 bases each). The CDR3 length is 14 residues. Trimming stripped 4 bases from V and 2 bases from J, with 13 bases between. CDR1 is SGHNT, CDR2 YYREEE, per germline (reference sequence). CDR3 loop: CASSGRGDPYEQYF. The CDR3 DNA is TGTGCCAGCAGCGGAAGGGGGGACCCCTACGAGCAGTACTTC. The full variable domain, rest sourced from reference TRBV5-4 and TRBJ2-7, is ETGVTQSPTHLIKTRGQQVTLRCSSQSGHNTVSWYQQALGQGPQFIFQYYREEENGRGNFPPRFSGLQFPNYSSELNVNALELDDSALYLCASSGRGDPYEQYFGPGTRLTVT.

The rearrangement joins TRBV2 to TRBJ1-5; 7 nucleotides agree with TRBD1. CDR3 length: 14 amino acids. CDR1 SNHLY and CDR2 FYNNEI come from the germline V gene. V gave up 4 bases and J gave up 5 bases; unmatched junction bases: 5. CDR3 in amino acids: CASSGVGQYQPQHF. The CDR3 DNA follows: TGTGCCAGCAGTGGGGTGGGACAGTATCAGCCCCAGCATTTT.